A single sample gave rise to the 32 T cell receptor beta chains below, sequenced in a study of beta chain features in type 1 diabetes. Every isolated RNA sample was fully reverse transcribed, so sequencing captured expressed TCRB transcripts. Clones were read by immunoSEQ multiplex PCR, and TCRdb kept only the in-frame ones, dropping some. The sample has about 350,000 clones; roughly 21% are singletons. Material for sequencing was naive CD4+ T cells from blood. These TCRs come from a woman under 30 in good health.

V usage is TRBV4-1 and J usage is TRBJ2-2, with TRBD2 identical over 9 bases. The V segment lost 1 base and the J segment 6 bases; nucleotides outside the gene matches: 3. The CDR3 is made up of 15 amino acids. Germline-derived CDR1 and CDR2 are MGHRA and YSYEKL. CDR3 sequence (DNA): TGCGCCAGCAGCCAAGGTTTAGCGGGAGCCGGGGAGCTGTTTTTT. Its protein is CASSQGLAGAGELFF.

The rearrangement links TRBV7-9 to TRBJ1-5; 8 positions match TRBD1. Germline CDR1 and CDR2: SEHNR and FQNEAQ (reference sequence). This CDR3 region has 14 residues. V lost 4 bases and J lost 8; bases outside the gene matches: 7. The CDR3 loop reads CASSSGQGREPQHF. CDR3 nucleotides: TGTGCCAGCAGCTCCGGACAGGGAAGGGAGCCCCAGCATTTT.

This clone was seen more than once but under ten times. The chain couples TRBV7-9 to TRBJ1-4; 8 bases fit TRBD1. This CDR3 contains 14 residues. The V and J ends lost 4 bases and 7 bases, in that order; junction bases with no gene match: 5. Germline V gives CDR1 SEHNR, CDR2 FQNEAQ (reference sequence). CDR3 amino acids: CASSSDREGEKLFF. As DNA, the CDR3 is TGTGCCAGCAGCTCGGACAGGGAGGGTGAAAAACTGTTTTTT.

This clone was seen more than once but under ten times. The V and J genes are TRBV7-9 and TRBJ2-3; D is uncertain. The CDR3 spans 10 residues. Germline V gene sequence: CDR1 SEHNR, CDR2 FQNEAQ (reference sequence). The CDR3 DNA follows: TGTGCTCCATTCACAGATACGCAGTATTTT. Its protein is CAPFTDTQYF. Full variable domain (outside the CDR3, taken from reference TRBV7-9 and TRBJ2-3): DTGVSQNPRHKITKRGQNVTFRCDPISEHNRLYWYRQTLGQGPEFLTYFQNEAQLEKSRLLSDRFSAERPKGSFSTLEIQRTEQGDSAMYLCAPFTDTQYFGPGTRLTVL.

This clone was recorded a few times. Here the CDR3 DNA reads TGTGCCAGCAGCACTCGCCCGAACACTGAAGCTTTCTTT. Encoded protein: CASSTRPNTEAFF. This chain connects TRBV13 to TRBJ1-1; no definite D call. The V gene lost 5 bases and the J gene lost 1 base, with 8 bases spanning the gap. Germline assignment: CDR1 PRHDT and CDR2 FYEKMQ (reference sequence). The CDR3 is 13 amino acids.

This clone came up a few times. One end of the junction fails to match germline, which may point to a read error. The chain couples TRBV7-9 to TRBJ1-2; 7 bases fit TRBD1. Germline-derived CDR1 and CDR2 are SEHNR and FQNEAQ (reference sequence). This CDR3 has 11 residues. The CDR3: CASSPGTASAF. Here the CDR3 DNA reads TGTGCCAGCAGCCCCGGGACAGCCTCCGCCTTC.

About this clone: The same CDR3 arises from other DNA sequences in this sample as well. The J gene is TRBJ1-2, the V gene TRBV18, with D unclear. The germline CDR1 and CDR2 sequences are KGHSH and LQKENI. The V and J ends lost 1 base and 1 base respectively, with 4 bases between them. The CDR3 length is 13 residues. CDR3 region: CASSPRDNYGYTF. DNA for the CDR3: TGTGCCAGCTCACCACGAGATAACTATGGCTACACCTTC. Together with reference TRBV18 and TRBJ1-2, the CDR3 gives the full variable domain: NAGVMQNPRHLVRRRGQEARLRCSPMKGHSHVYWYRQLPEEGLKFMVYLQKENIIDESGMPKERFSAEFPKEGPSILRIQQVVRGDSAAYFCASSPRDNYGYTFGSGTRLTVV.

The chain joins TRBV4-1 to TRBJ1-5; D is unresolved. This CDR3 has 16 amino acids. Germline V CDR1 and CDR2: MGHRA, YSYEKL. V shed 1 base and J shed 4 bases, with 14 bases lying between them. The CDR3 loop is CASSQGSIGINQPQHF. CDR3 DNA: TGCGCCAGCAGCCAAGGGAGTATCGGGATAAATCAGCCCCAGCATTTT.

V is TRBV27 and J is TRBJ2-2; 8 nucleotides line up with TRBD1. This CDR3 spans 15 amino acids. CDR1 MNHEY and CDR2 SMNVEV come from the germline V gene (reference sequence). V gave up 4 bases and J gave up 4 bases; unmatched junction bases: 5. The CDR3 is CASSYQGAGTGELFF. As DNA, the CDR3 is TGTGCCAGCAGTTACCAGGGGGCAGGCACCGGGGAGCTGTTTTTT.

The rearrangement links TRBV6-6 to TRBJ2-5; possibly TRBD1 for D (7 bases). Germline CDR1 and CDR2: MNHNY and SVGAGI (reference sequence). Trimming cost V 4 bases and J 2 bases, with 17 bases left between them. The CDR3 has 16 residues. The CDR3 region is CASSFLQGGYQETQYF. The CDR3 nucleotides read TGTGCCAGCAGTTTTTTGCAGGGGGGCTATCAAGAGACCCAGTACTTC.

The rearrangement joins TRBV19 to TRBJ2-1; tentatively, D is TRBD1 (6 bases). The CDR3 is 14 residues long. In germline, CDR1 is LNHDA, CDR2 SQIVND (reference sequence). V was pared by 2 bases and J by 6 bases, with 11 bases between. The CDR3 loop reads CASSINRASNEQFF. The CDR3 nucleotides are TGTGCCAGTAGTATAAACAGGGCTTCCAATGAGCAGTTCTTC.

The chain has TRBV18 and TRBJ1-2; 8 nucleotides line up with TRBD1. Germline-derived CDR1 and CDR2 are KGHSH and LQKENI. The CDR3 is 13 amino acids. Unmatched junction bases numbered 7, after V lost 6 bases and J lost 7 bases. In DNA form, the CDR3 reads TGTGCCAGCTCCCGCCGGACAGGGCCTGGCTACACCTTC. Its protein is CASSRRTGPGYTF. Full variable domain (outside the CDR3, taken from reference TRBV18 and TRBJ1-2): NAGVMQNPRHLVRRRGQEARLRCSPMKGHSHVYWYRQLPEEGLKFMVYLQKENIIDESGMPKERFSAEFPKEGPSILRIQQVVRGDSAAYFCASSRRTGPGYTFGSGTRLTVV.

The chain recombines TRBV30 with TRBJ2-7; 7 nucleotides align to TRBD1. CDR1 and CDR2 (germline): GTSNPN, SVGIG (reference sequence). The CDR3 has 15 amino acids. With V trimmed by 7 bases and J by 0 bases, 12 bases remained unmatched. The CDR3 bases are TGTGCCTTCGAGGCCAGGGACAGCAGCTCCTACGAGCAGTACTTC. Translating it yields CAFEARDSSSYEQYF.

This sequence joins TRBV7-6 and TRBJ2-3; D remains unclear. The V and J ends lost 5 bases and 1 base respectively, with 4 bases between them. The CDR3 loop spans 12 amino acids. Per the germline V gene, CDR1 is SGHVS and CDR2 is FNYEAQ. The CDR3 nucleotides are TGTGCCAGCAGCCCTCGCACAGATACGCAGTATTTT. This sequence encodes CASSPRTDTQYF.

This clone was found a few times. DNA of the CDR3: TGTGCCACCACGGGGGGTAGCGGGGGATGGGCGCAAGAGACCCAGTACTTC. Translation gives CATTGGSGGWAQETQYF. The rearrangement joins TRBV4-2 to TRBJ2-5; 9 nucleotides match TRBD2. J lost 2 bases, V lost 10 bases, and 17 bases had no gene match. CDR3 length equals 17 residues. In germline, CDR1 is LGHNA, CDR2 YNFKEQ.

The J gene is TRBJ2-7, the V gene TRBV30; TRBD1 matches at 10 bases. The CDR3 spans 13 residues. The V segment lost 5 bases and the J segment 4 bases; nucleotides outside the gene matches: 5. CDR1 and CDR2 (germline): GTSNPN, SVGIG (reference sequence). CDR3 nucleotide sequence: TGTGCCTGGCGGGGGACAGGGGTATACGAGCAGTACTTC. Translating gives CAWRGTGVYEQYF.

The J gene is TRBJ1-1, the V gene TRBV12-5; D is perhaps TRBD1 (6 bases). The V and J ends lost 8 bases and 1 base respectively, with 14 bases between them. Germline values: CDR1 LGHNT, CDR2 FRNRAP. This CDR3 comprises 14 residues. DNA of the CDR3: TGTGCTAGTTCCCGTAACAGGGCGAACACTGAAGCTTTCTTT. The encoded protein is CASSRNRANTEAFF.

This chain links TRBV7-9 with TRBJ2-1; the match to TRBD1 covers 8 bases. Germline V lookup: CDR1 SEHNR, CDR2 FQNEAQ (reference sequence). The CDR3 totals 18 residues. Trimming at V came to 6 bases and at J to 9 bases, leaving 22 bases not matched to a gene. The CDR3 DNA follows: TGTGCCAGCAGTCCCGGACTGAAGAGACAGGGGCGGAGGGGTGAGCAGTTCTTC. Translated: CASSPGLKRQGRRGEQFF. Looking up the rest from reference TRBV7-9 and TRBJ2-1 gives the full variable domain: DTGVSQNPRHKITKRGQNVTFRCDPISEHNRLYWYRQTLGQGPEFLTYFQNEAQLEKSRLLSDRFSAERPKGSFSTLEIQRTEQGDSAMYLCASSPGLKRQGRRGEQFFGPGTRLTVL.

The chain has TRBV9 and TRBJ2-7; D possibly corresponds to TRBD2 (5 bases). This CDR3 is 13 amino acids long. V lost 4 bases and J lost 4, with 12 bases in between. Germline V gene sequence: CDR1 SGDLS, CDR2 YYNGEE. The CDR3 loop reads CASSHPPGYEQYF. The CDR3 DNA reads as TGTGCCAGCAGCCACCCCCCGGGATACGAGCAGTACTTC.

The sample holds a few counts of this clone. V usage is TRBV30 and J usage is TRBJ2-7; TRBD2 agrees at 10 bases. Losses at the gene ends were 1 base for V and 7 bases for J; bases not matched to a gene: 7. The CDR3 has 14 residues. Germline CDR1 GTSNPN, CDR2 SVGIG (reference sequence). The CDR3 reads CAWSEGAGGGEQYF. In DNA form, the CDR3 reads TGTGCCTGGAGTGAGGGAGCGGGAGGGGGGGAGCAGTACTTC. Full variable domain (remainder filled in from reference TRBV30 and TRBJ2-7): SQTIHQWPATLVQPVGSPLSLECTVEGTSNPNLYWYRQAAGRGLQLLFYSVGIGQISSEVPQNLSASRPQDRQFILSSKKLLLSDSGFYLCAWSEGAGGGEQYFGPGTRLTVT.

This clone turned up a few times. The chain recombines TRBV5-1 with TRBJ2-7; D might be TRBD2 (5 bases). Germline CDR1 reads SGHRS; CDR2 reads YFSETQ. Trimming removed 0 bases from V and 6 bases from J, with 10 bases in between. The CDR3 contains 13 residues. CDR3 DNA: TGCGCCAGCAGCTTGGGGCTCGAGGGCGAGCAGTACTTC. Translated: CASSLGLEGEQYF.

This clone appeared a few times. V gene TRBV9 combines with J gene TRBJ2-3; possibly TRBD2 for D (6 bases). This CDR3 is built from 14 residues. Trimming left V 0 bases short and J 6 bases short, with 11 bases between. CDR1 is SGDLS and CDR2 is YYNGEE in the germline V gene. CDR3 region: CASSVDRGWDTQYF. The CDR3 DNA sequence: TGTGCCAGCAGCGTAGACCGGGGGTGGGATACGCAGTATTTT.

This clone has more than one count but fewer than ten. DNA of the CDR3: TGTGCCAGCTGGGACAGGATGAACACTGAAGCTTTCTTT. The encoded protein is CASWDRMNTEAFF. The chain employs TRBV19 and TRBJ1-1, with 8 bases matching TRBD1. This CDR3 comprises 13 residues. Germline-derived CDR1 and CDR2 are LNHDA and SQIVND (reference sequence). V shed 9 bases and J 0 bases; nucleotides not matched to a gene: 3.

This chain links TRBV28 with TRBJ2-3, with TRBD1 identical over 7 bases. From germline, CDR1 is MDHEN and CDR2 SYDVKM. Unmatched junction bases numbered 5, after V lost 6 bases and J lost 2 bases. CDR3 length: 14 residues. CDR3 DNA: TGTGCCAGCAGGACCAGGGGGTCCACAGATACGCAGTATTTT. As protein: CASRTRGSTDTQYF. Filled out from reference TRBV28 and TRBJ2-3, the complete variable domain reads DVKVTQSSRYLVKRTGEKVFLECVQDMDHENMFWYRQDPGLGLRLIYFSYDVKMKEKGDIPEGYSVSREKKERFSLILESASTNQTSMYLCASRTRGSTDTQYFGPGTRLTVL.

The chain is built from TRBV5-1 and TRBJ1-1, with D tentatively TRBD1 (5 bases). V shed 0 bases and J shed 5 bases, with 8 bases lying between them. There are 13 residues in the CDR3. Germline V gene sequence: CDR1 SGHRS, CDR2 YFSETQ. CDR3 in amino acids: CASSLGAGTEAFF. The CDR3 nucleotides are TGCGCCAGCAGCTTGGGGGCAGGGACTGAAGCTTTCTTT.

This clone was observed a few times. CDR3 in DNA: TGTGCCAGCAGCTTGGGCGCCAACGGCCAAGAGACCCAGTACTTC. Protein: CASSLGANGQETQYF. The chain has TRBV5-4 and TRBJ2-5; no firm D call. The CDR3 extends over 15 amino acids. V dropped 0 bases and J dropped 1 base, with 10 bases sitting between them. Germline CDR1 SGHNT, CDR2 YYREEE (reference sequence).

V is TRBV27 and J is TRBJ2-2; tentative D call: TRBD1 (5 bases). The CDR3 sequence is 14 residues long. Trimming pared 2 bases from V and 5 bases from J, leaving 9 bases between. Germline CDR1 and CDR2: MNHEY and SMNVEV (reference sequence). In DNA form, the CDR3 reads TGTGCCAGCAGTTTAGTGGACACAACCGGGGAGCTGTTTTTT. Translated, it gives CASSLVDTTGELFF.

V and J are TRBV9 and TRBJ1-2; 9 bases fit TRBD1. J lost 6 bases, V lost 4 bases, and 13 bases had no gene match. This CDR3 is built from 16 residues. Per the germline V gene, CDR1 is SGDLS and CDR2 is YYNGEE. The DNA of the CDR3 is TGTGCCAGCAGCTCCCAGATACGGGACAGGGATGATGGCTACACCTTC. It codes for CASSSQIRDRDDGYTF. Looking up the rest from reference TRBV9 and TRBJ1-2 gives the full variable domain: DSGVTQTPKHLITATGQRVTLRCSPRSGDLSVYWYQQSLDQGLQFLIQYYNGEERAKGNILERFSAQQFPDLHSELNLSSLELGDSALYFCASSSQIRDRDDGYTFGSGTRLTVV.

J is TRBJ2-5 and V is TRBV4-1; D perhaps matches TRBD1 (5 bases). The germline V gene has CDR1 MGHRA and CDR2 YSYEKL. CDR3 size: 14 residues. Trimming took 1 base from V and 5 from J, leaving 11 bases between them. The chain's CDR3 is CASSQVKGMETQYF. The CDR3 DNA sequence: TGCGCCAGCAGCCAAGTAAAGGGGATGGAGACCCAGTACTTC.

This clone has a handful of counts. The V and J genes are TRBV12-5 and TRBJ1-5; D is undetermined. V gave up 5 bases and J gave up 6 bases, with 17 bases separating them. The V gene's germline CDR1 is LGHNT and CDR2 FRNRAP. The CDR3 is 15 amino acids. The CDR3 nucleotides are TGTGCTAGTGGTACCGCCGGGCTTAGCGGTCAGCCCCAGCATTTT. Its protein product is CASGTAGLSGQPQHF. The variable domain in full, with the rest retrieved from reference TRBV12-5 and TRBJ1-5, is DARVTQTPRHKVTEMGQEVTMRCQPILGHNTVFWYRQTMMQGLELLAYFRNRAPLDDSGMPKDRFSAEMPDATLATLKIQPSEPRDSAVYFCASGTAGLSGQPQHFGDGTRLSIL.

This chain joins TRBV7-2 and TRBJ1-4; 9 bases are shared with TRBD1. Germline-derived CDR1 and CDR2 are SGHTA and FQGNSA. This CDR3 has 15 residues. Trimming cost V 2 bases and J 4 bases; bases outside gene matches: 2. For the CDR3, the DNA is TGTGCCAGCAGCTTAACGGACAGGGGTAATGAAAAACTGTTTTTT. Protein: CASSLTDRGNEKLFF.

Comment on this clone: At one boundary the junction diverges from the germline segment, which might be a read error. The chain employs TRBV5-1 and TRBJ2-1, with 9 bases lining up with TRBD2. This CDR3 region has 15 residues. The germline CDR1 and CDR2 sequences are SGHRS and YFSETQ. Written as DNA, the CDR3 is TGCGCCAGCAGATTGGCCGTACTAGCGGGCAATGAGCAGTTCTTC. Its protein product is CASRLAVLAGNEQFF.